This TCR beta chain was retrieved from a study of T-cell memory formation after mild COVID-19. On the study more broadly: Across donors, TCR clusters were largely donor specific.

V dropped 0 bases and J dropped 4 bases, with 13 bases sitting between them. This CDR3 comprises 15 residues. CDR1 is SGHRS, CDR2 YFSETQ, per germline. Findings of the study overall: For contracting clones, CD4+ ones sat mainly in CM and EM, CD8+ in EMRA. SARS-CoV-2 specificity was not confirmed for second-wave clones peaking on day 37. Pre-infection memory showed some responding clones, and this suggested that cross-reactive memory joined.

TCRdb independently ran MiXCR on the 5' RACE reads; one entry per CDR3 protein. The sample holds around 300,000 distinct CDR3 sequences, more than 13% seen once. This clonotype has just a few counts. Its cognate antigen is unknown. This sequence originates from a man between 18 and 35 years old who had mild COVID-19 (a few samples of this study predate the infection). Cell type and time point are not known. The chain combines TRBV5-1 with TRBJ2-5, with D perhaps being TRBD1 or TRBD2 (5 bases each). Sequencing was carried out using PBMCs or a T cell subset sorted from them (not recorded which). In DNA form, the CDR3 reads TGCGCCAGCAGCTTGGTAGGTGGGGACGGAGAGACCCAGTACTTC. This translates into CASSLVGGDGETQYF. Variable domain in full (rest from reference TRBV5-1 and TRBJ2-5): KAGVTQTPRYLIKTRGQQVTLSCSPISGHRSVSWYQQTPGQGLQFLFEYFSETQRNKGNFPGRFSGRQFSNSRSEMNVSTLELGDSALYLCASSLVGGDGETQYFGPGTRLLVL.